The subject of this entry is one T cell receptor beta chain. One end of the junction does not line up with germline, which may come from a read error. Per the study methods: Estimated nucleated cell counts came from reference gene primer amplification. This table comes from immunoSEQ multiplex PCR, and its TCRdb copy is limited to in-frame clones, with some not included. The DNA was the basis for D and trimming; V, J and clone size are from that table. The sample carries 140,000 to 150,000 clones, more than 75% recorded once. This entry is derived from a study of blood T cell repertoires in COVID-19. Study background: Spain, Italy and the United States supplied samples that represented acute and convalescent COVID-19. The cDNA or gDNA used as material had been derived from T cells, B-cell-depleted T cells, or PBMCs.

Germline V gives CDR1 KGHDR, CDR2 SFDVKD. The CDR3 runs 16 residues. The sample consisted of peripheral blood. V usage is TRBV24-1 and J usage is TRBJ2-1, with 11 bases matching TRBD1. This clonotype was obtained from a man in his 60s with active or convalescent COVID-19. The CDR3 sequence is CATSEKRTGGYHEQFF. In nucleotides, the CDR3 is TGTGCCACCAGTGAAAAACGGACAGGGGGCTACCATGAGCAGTTCTTC.